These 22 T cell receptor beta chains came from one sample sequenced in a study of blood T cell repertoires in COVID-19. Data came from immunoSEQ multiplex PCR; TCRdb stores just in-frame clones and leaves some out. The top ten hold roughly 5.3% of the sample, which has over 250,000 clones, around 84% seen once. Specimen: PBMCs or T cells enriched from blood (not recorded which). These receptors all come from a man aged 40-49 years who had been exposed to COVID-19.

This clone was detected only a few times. CDR3 coding DNA: TGTGCCAGCAGAACAGGGGGCGCAGGTGACTATGGCTACACCTTC. Protein sequence: CASRTGGAGDYGYTF. The chain joins TRBV28 to TRBJ1-2; 9 nucleotides agree with TRBD1. V trimming: 6 bases; J trimming: 3 bases; junction bases outside the gene matches: 8. This CDR3 contains 15 residues. CDR1 and CDR2 from the germline V gene are MDHEN and SYDVKM.

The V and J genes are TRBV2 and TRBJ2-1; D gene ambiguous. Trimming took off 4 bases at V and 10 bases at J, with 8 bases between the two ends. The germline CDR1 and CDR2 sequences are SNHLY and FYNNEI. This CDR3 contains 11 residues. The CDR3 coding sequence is TGTGCCAGCAGTGTCCGACACGAGCAGTTCTTC. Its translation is CASSVRHEQFF.

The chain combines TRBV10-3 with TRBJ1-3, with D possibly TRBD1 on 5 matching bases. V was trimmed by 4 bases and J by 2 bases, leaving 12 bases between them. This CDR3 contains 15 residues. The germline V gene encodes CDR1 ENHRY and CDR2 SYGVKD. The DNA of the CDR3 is TGTGCCATCAGTGCCGCCGGGGGAGCTGGAAACACCATATATTTT. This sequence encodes CAISAAGGAGNTIYF.

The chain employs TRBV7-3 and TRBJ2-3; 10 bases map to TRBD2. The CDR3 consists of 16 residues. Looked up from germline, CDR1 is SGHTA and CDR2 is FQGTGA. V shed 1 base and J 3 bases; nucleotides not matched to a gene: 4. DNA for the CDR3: TGTGCCAGCAGCTTAATCGGAGCGGGAGGGACAGATACGCAGTATTTT. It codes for CASSLIGAGGTDTQYF.

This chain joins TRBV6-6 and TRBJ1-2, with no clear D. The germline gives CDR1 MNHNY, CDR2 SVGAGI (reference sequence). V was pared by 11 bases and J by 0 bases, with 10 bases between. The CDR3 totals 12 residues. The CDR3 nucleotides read TGTGCCGTACACAGAGCTAACTATGGCTACACCTTC. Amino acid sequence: CAVHRANYGYTF.

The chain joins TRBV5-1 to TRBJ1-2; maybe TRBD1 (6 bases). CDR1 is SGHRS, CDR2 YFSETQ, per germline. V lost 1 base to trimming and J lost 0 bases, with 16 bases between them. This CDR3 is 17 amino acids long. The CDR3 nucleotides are TGCGCCAGCAGCTTGTTGGCAGGGGAGGGAGCTAACTATGGCTACACCTTC. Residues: CASSLLAGEGANYGYTF.

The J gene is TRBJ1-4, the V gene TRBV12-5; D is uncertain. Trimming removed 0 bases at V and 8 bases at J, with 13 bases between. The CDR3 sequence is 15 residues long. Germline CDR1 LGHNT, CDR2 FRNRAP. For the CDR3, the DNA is TGTGCTAGTGGTTTGGTGTTAGGAGGGCGAGAAAAACTGTTTTTT. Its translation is CASGLVLGGREKLFF.

The CDR3 nucleotides read TGTGCCAGCTCACTGACAGGGGCAGGCCAGAGCTCCTACAATGAGCAGTTCTTC. It codes for CASSLTGAGQSSYNEQFF. V is TRBV18 and J is TRBJ2-1, with 8 bases lining up with TRBD1. CDR3 length: 18 amino acids. The germline CDR1 and CDR2 sequences are KGHSH and LQKENI. J was trimmed by 0 bases and V by 4 bases; bases with no gene match: 11. Filled out from reference TRBV18 and TRBJ2-1, the complete variable domain reads NAGVMQNPRHLVRRRGQEARLRCSPMKGHSHVYWYRQLPEEGLKFMVYLQKENIIDESGMPKERFSAEFPKEGPSILRIQQVVRGDSAAYFCASSLTGAGQSSYNEQFFGPGTRLTVL.

CDR3 residues: CASSDEWEGREQYF. In nucleotides, the CDR3 is TGTGCCAGCAGCGACGAGTGGGAGGGCCGCGAGCAGTACTTC. This sequence joins TRBV3-1 (or the pseudogene TRBV3-2) and TRBJ2-7; 7 bases align to TRBD2. V lost 5 bases to trimming and J lost 6 bases; unmatched junction nucleotides: 10. The CDR3 is 14 amino acids. The V gene's germline CDR1 is LGHDT and CDR2 YNNKEL (reference sequence).

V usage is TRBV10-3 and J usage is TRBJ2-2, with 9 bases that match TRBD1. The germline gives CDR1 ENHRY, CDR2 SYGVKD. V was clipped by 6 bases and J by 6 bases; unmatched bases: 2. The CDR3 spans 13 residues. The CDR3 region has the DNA TGTGCCATCAGGGGACAGGGACCCGGGGAGCTGTTTTTT. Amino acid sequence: CAIRGQGPGELFF.

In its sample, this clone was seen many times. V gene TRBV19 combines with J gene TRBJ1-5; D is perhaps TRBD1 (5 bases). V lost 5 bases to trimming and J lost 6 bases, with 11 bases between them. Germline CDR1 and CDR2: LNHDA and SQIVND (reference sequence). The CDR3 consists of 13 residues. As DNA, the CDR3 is TGTGCCAGTAGTCCAGGGAAGAGTCAGCCCCAGCATTTT. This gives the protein CASSPGKSQPQHF.

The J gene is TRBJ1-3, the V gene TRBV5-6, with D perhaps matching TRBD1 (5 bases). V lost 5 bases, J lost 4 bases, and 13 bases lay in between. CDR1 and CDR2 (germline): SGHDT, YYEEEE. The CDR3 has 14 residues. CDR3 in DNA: TGTGCCAGCAGGACGGGGGGGTTAGGAAACACCATATATTTT. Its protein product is CASRTGGLGNTIYF.

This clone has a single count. CDR3 amino acids: CASGLISGNTIYF. Here the CDR3 DNA reads TGTGCTAGTGGTTTGATTTCGGGAAACACCATATATTTT. The chain combines TRBV12-5 with TRBJ1-3; D unclear. The germline gives CDR1 LGHNT, CDR2 FRNRAP. V lost 2 bases to trimming and J lost 4 bases, with 6 bases between them. The CDR3 loop spans 13 amino acids. Full variable domain (outside the CDR3, taken from reference TRBV12-5 and TRBJ1-3): DARVTQTPRHKVTEMGQEVTMRCQPILGHNTVFWYRQTMMQGLELLAYFRNRAPLDDSGMPKDRFSAEMPDATLATLKIQPSEPRDSAVYFCASGLISGNTIYFGEGSWLTVV.

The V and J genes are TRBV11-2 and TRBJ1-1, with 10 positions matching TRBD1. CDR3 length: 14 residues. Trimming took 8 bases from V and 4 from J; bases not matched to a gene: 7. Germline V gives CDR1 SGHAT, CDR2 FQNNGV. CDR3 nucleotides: TGTGCCAGCGGCGCGGGACAGGGGATCACTGAAGCTTTCTTT. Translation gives CASGAGQGITEAFF.

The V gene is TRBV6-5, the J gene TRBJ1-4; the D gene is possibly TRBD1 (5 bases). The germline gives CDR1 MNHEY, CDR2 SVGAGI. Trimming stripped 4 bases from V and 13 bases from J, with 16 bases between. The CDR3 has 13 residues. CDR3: CASSSRWGERLFF. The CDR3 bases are TGTGCCAGCAGTTCGAGGTGGGGGGAGAGACTGTTTTTT.

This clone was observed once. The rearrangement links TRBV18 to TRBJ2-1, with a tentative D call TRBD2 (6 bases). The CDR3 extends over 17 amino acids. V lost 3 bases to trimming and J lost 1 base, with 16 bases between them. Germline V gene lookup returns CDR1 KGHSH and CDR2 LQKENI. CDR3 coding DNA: TGTGCCAGCTCACCCGGGAGCGGACGGGAGTCCTACAATGAGCAGTTCTTC. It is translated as CASSPGSGRESYNEQFF. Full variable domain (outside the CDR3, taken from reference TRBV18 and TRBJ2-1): NAGVMQNPRHLVRRRGQEARLRCSPMKGHSHVYWYRQLPEEGLKFMVYLQKENIIDESGMPKERFSAEFPKEGPSILRIQQVVRGDSAAYFCASSPGSGRESYNEQFFGPGTRLTVL.

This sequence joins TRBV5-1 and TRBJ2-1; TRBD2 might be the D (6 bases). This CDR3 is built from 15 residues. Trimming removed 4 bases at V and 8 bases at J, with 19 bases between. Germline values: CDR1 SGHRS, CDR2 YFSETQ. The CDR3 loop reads CASSLDGGSAYEQFF. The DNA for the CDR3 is TGCGCCAGCAGCCTGGACGGAGGGAGCGCATATGAGCAGTTCTTC.

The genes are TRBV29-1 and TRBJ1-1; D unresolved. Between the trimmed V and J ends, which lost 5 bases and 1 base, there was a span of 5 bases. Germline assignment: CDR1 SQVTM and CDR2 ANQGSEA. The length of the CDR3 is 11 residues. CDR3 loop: CSVYGNTEAFF. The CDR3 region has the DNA TGCAGCGTTTACGGGAACACTGAAGCTTTCTTT.

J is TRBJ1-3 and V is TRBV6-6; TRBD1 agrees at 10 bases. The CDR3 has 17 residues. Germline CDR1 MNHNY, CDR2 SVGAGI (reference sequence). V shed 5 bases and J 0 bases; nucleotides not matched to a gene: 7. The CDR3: CASSRDRGQSSGNTIYF. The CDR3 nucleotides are TGTGCCAGCAGTCGGGACAGGGGCCAGAGCTCTGGAAACACCATATATTTT.

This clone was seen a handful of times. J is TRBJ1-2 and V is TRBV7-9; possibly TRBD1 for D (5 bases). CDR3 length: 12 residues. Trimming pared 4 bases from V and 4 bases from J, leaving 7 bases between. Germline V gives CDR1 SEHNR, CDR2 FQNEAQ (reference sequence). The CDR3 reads CASSSTVYGYTF. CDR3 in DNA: TGTGCCAGCAGCTCGACAGTCTATGGCTACACCTTC.

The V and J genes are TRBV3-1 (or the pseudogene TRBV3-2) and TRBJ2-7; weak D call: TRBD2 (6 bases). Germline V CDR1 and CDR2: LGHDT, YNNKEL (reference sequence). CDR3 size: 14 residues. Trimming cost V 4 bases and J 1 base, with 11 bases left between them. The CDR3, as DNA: TGTGCCAGCAGCCGTAGTCTAGCGTCCTACGAGCAGTACTTC. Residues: CASSRSLASYEQYF.

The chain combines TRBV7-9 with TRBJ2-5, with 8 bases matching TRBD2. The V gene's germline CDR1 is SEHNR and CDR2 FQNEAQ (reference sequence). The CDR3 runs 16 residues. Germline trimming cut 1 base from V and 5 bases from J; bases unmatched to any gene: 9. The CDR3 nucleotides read TGTGCCAGCAGCTTAGGAGCGGGAGTTGCGGGGGAGACCCAGTACTTC. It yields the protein CASSLGAGVAGETQYF.